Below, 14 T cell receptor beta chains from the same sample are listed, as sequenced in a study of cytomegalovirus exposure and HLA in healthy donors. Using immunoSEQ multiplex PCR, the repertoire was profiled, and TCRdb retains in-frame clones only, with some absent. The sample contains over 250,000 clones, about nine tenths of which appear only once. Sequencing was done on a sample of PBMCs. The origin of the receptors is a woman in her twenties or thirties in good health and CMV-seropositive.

The CDR3 loop reads CATSREGGRAYEQYF. Written as DNA, the CDR3 is TGTGCCACCAGCAGAGAGGGCGGGAGGGCCTACGAGCAGTACTTC. This rearrangement joins TRBV15 to TRBJ2-7; 9 bases line up with TRBD2. The CDR3 loop spans 15 amino acids. Germline V gene data show CDR1 as LNHNV and CDR2 as YYDKDF (reference sequence). The ends lost 0 bases at V and 2 bases at J; junction bases unmatched: 2. Based on the CDR3 plus reference TRBV15 and TRBJ2-7, the full variable domain is DAMVIQNPRYQVTQFGKPVTLSCSQTLNHNVMYWYQQKSSQAPKLLFHYYDKDFNNEADTPDNFQSRRPNTSFCFLDIRSPGLGDTAMYLCATSREGGRAYEQYFGPGTRLTVT.

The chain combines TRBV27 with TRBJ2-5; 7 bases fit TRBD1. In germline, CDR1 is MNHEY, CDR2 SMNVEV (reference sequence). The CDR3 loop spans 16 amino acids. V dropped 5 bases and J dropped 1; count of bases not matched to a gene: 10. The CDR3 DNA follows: TGTGCCAGCAGTATCCAGGGCCGGACAGGCCAAGAGACCCAGTACTTC. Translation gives CASSIQGRTGQETQYF.

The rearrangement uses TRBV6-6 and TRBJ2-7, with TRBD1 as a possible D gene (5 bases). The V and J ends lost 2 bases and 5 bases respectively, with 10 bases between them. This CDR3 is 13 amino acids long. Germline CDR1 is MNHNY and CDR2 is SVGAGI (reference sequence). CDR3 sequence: CASSYGAGDEQYF. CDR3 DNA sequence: TGTGCCAGCAGTTACGGGGCCGGCGACGAGCAGTACTTC.

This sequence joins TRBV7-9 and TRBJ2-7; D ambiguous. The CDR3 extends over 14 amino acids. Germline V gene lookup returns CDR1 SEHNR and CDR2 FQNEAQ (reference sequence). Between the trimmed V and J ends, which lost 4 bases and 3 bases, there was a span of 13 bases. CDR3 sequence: CASSSNGRSYEQYF. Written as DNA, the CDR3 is TGTGCCAGCAGCTCAAACGGACGGAGCTACGAGCAGTACTTC.

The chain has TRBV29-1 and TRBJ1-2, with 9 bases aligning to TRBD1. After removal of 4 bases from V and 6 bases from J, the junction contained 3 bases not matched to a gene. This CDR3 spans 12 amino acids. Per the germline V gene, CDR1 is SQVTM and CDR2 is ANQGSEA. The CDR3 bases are TGCAGCGTTGGTAGGACAGGGGATGGCTACACCTTC. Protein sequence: CSVGRTGDGYTF.

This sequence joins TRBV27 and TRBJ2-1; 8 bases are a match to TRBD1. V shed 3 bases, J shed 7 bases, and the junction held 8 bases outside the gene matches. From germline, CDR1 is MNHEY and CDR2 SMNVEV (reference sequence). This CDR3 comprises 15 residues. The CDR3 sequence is CASSFDPGGKNEQFF. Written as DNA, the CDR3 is TGTGCCAGCAGTTTCGATCCAGGGGGCAAGAATGAGCAGTTCTTC.

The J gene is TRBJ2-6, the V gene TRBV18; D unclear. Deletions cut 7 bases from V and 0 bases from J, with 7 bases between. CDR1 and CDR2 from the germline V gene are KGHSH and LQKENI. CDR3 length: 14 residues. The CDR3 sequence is CASFTVSGANVLTF. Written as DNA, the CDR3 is TGTGCCAGCTTCACCGTCTCTGGGGCCAACGTCCTGACTTTC.

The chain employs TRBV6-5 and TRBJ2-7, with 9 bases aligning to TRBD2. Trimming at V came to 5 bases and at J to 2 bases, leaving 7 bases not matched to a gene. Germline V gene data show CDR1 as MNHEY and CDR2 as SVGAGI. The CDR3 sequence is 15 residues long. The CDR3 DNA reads TGTGCCAGCAGTCCCGCGACTAGCGGAACCTACGAGCAGTACTTC. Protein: CASSPATSGTYEQYF.

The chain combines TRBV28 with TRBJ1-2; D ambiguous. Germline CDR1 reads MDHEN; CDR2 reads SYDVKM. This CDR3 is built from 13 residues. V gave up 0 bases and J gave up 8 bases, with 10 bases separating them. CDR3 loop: CASSLWVDQGYTF. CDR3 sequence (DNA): TGTGCCAGCAGTTTATGGGTAGATCAGGGCTACACCTTC.

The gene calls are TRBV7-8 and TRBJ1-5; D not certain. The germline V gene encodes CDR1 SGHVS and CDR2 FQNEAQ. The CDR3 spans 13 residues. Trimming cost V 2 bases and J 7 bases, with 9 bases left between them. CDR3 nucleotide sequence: TGTGCCAGCAGCTTAACGGGAGAACAGCCCCAGCATTTT. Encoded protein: CASSLTGEQPQHF. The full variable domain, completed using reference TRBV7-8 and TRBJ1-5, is GAGVSQSPRYKVAKRGQDVALRCDPISGHVSLFWYQQALGQGPEFLTYFQNEAQLDKSGLPSDRFFAERPEGSVSTLKIQRTQQEDSAVYLCASSLTGEQPQHFGDGTRLSIL.

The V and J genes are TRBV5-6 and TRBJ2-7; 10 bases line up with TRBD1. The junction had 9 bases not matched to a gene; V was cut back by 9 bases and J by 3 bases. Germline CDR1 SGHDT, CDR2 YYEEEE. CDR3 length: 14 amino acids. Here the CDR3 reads CATSHGTGDYEQYF. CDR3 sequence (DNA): TGTGCCACCAGTCACGGGACAGGGGACTACGAGCAGTACTTC.

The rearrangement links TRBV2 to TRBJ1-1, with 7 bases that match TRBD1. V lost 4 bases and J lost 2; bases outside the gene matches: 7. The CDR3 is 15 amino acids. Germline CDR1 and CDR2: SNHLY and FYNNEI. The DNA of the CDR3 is TGTGCCAGCAGTGGGCGGGACAGCCTTAACACTGAAGCTTTCTTT. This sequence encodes CASSGRDSLNTEAFF.

The CDR3 loop is CASSEDRGDYGYTF. Written as DNA, the CDR3 is TGTGCCAGCAGCGAGGACAGGGGGGACTATGGCTACACCTTC. The chain employs TRBV7-9 and TRBJ1-2; 10 bases agree with TRBD1. Germline V gives CDR1 SEHNR, CDR2 FQNEAQ (reference sequence). The CDR3 has 14 residues. After removal of 5 bases from V and 3 bases from J, the junction contained 3 bases not matched to a gene.

For the CDR3, the DNA is TGTGCCTGGAGTCGCAGGTTGAACACTGAAGCTTTCTTT. Its translation is CAWSRRLNTEAFF. The rearrangement joins TRBV30 to TRBJ1-1; D call uncertain. CDR1 and CDR2 from the germline V gene are GTSNPN and SVGIG (reference sequence). The CDR3 loop spans 13 amino acids. The ends were cut back, 2 bases at V and 0 bases at J, with 7 bases in the middle. The entire variable domain, with the rest obtained from reference TRBV30 and TRBJ1-1, is as follows: SQTIHQWPATLVQPVGSPLSLECTVEGTSNPNLYWYRQAAGRGLQLLFYSVGIGQISSEVPQNLSASRPQDRQFILSSKKLLLSDSGFYLCAWSRRLNTEAFFGQGTRLTVV.